This entry lists 15 T cell receptor beta chains sequenced from one sample in a study of graft-versus-host responses after intestinal transplantation. Tissue from the graft was processed to free its intraepithelial and lamina propria lymphocytes. The repertoire was sequenced with immunoSEQ multiplex PCR; TCRdb's copy has only in-frame clones and lacks some. This table has 15,000 to 20,000 clones, 65% to 85% appearing once. Material: ileum tissue, obtained less than 21 days after intestinal transplant. All receptors derive from a human patient who received an intestinal transplant, so some T cells may come from the graft donor.

This chain's CDR3 is CASSLTPGQVSDTQYF. In DNA, the CDR3 is TGTGCCAGTAGCCTTACCCCGGGACAGGTGTCGGATACGCAGTATTTT. The chain joins TRBV19 to TRBJ2-3; 8 positions agree with TRBD1. The V gene's germline CDR1 is LNHDA and CDR2 SQIVND (reference sequence). The V gene end was trimmed by 6 bases and the J gene end by 6 bases; junction bases not matched to a gene: 14. This CDR3 region has 16 residues.

The CDR3 reads CASSQQQGYEQYF. DNA for the CDR3: TGCGCCAGCAGCCAACAACAGGGATACGAGCAGTACTTC. The chain uses TRBV4-1 and TRBJ2-7; maybe TRBD1 (6 bases). The CDR3 has 13 residues. V lost 2 bases and J 4 bases, leaving 9 bases between the germline ends. CDR1 is MGHRA and CDR2 is YSYEKL in the germline V gene.

By sample share, this clone is medium-sized (0.01 to 0.1%). V usage is TRBV4-1 and J usage is TRBJ2-2; 12 bases agree with TRBD2. With V trimmed by 0 bases and J by 7 bases, 6 bases remained unmatched. CDR1 MGHRA and CDR2 YSYEKL come from the germline V gene. The CDR3 is 17 residues long. DNA of the CDR3: TGCGCCAGCAGCCAAGAATCCCTAGCGGGAGGGGGCGGGGAGCTGTTTTTT. Its protein is CASSQESLAGGGGELFF.

The chain is built from TRBV14 and TRBJ2-5; 10 bases fit TRBD2. Losses at the gene ends were 0 bases for V and 5 bases for J; bases not matched to a gene: 9. Germline lookup yields CDR1 SGHDN and CDR2 FVKESK. The CDR3 is 17 amino acids. The DNA of the CDR3 is TGTGCCAGCAGCCAAGATACAACTAGCGGGGCCCGGGAGACCCAGTACTTC. Protein: CASSQDTTSGARETQYF.

The J gene is TRBJ1-2, the V gene TRBV5-4, with 7 bases lining up with TRBD1. Germline lookup yields CDR1 SGHNT and CDR2 YYREEE (reference sequence). This CDR3 comprises 13 residues. V was pared by 3 bases and J by 7 bases, with 6 bases of the junction left unmatched. The CDR3 region has the DNA TGTGCCAGCAGCTCTGACAGGGCCGGTGGCTACACCTTC. Its protein is CASSSDRAGGYTF.

This clone was found a few times. The CDR3 is CASSWTGFSQEKLFF. The CDR3 region has the DNA TGTGCCAGCAGCTGGACAGGATTCTCTCAAGAAAAACTGTTTTTT. This chain uses TRBV7-9 with TRBJ1-4; 7 bases are shared with TRBD1. Germline trimming cut 4 bases from V and 8 bases from J; bases unmatched to any gene: 10. This CDR3 region has 15 residues. Germline CDR1 is SEHNR and CDR2 is FQNEAQ (reference sequence).

The chain carries TRBV2 and TRBJ2-7; 8 bases are a match to TRBD2. The CDR3 consists of 12 residues. After removal of 6 bases from V and 5 bases from J, the junction contained 3 bases not matched to a gene. Germline CDR1 and CDR2: SNHLY and FYNNEI. The CDR3 loop reads CASRPGGDEQYF. The CDR3 bases are TGTGCCAGCAGACCGGGAGGGGACGAGCAGTACTTC.

The chain couples TRBV5-4 to TRBJ2-5, with TRBD2 matching over 10 bases. Germline V gene lookup returns CDR1 SGHNT and CDR2 YYREEE (reference sequence). Unmatched junction bases numbered 11, after V lost 4 bases and J lost 5 bases. The CDR3 runs to 16 residues. The CDR3 nucleotides read TGTGCCAGCAGCATCGAAGCGGGAGGGTTGGTGGAGACCCAGTACTTC. Its protein is CASSIEAGGLVETQYF.

The chain carries TRBV19 and TRBJ2-7, with a weak D call TRBD1 (6 bases). V was pared by 6 bases and J by 2 bases, with 14 bases between. CDR3 length: 14 amino acids. The germline CDR1 and CDR2 sequences are LNHDA and SQIVND (reference sequence). The CDR3 nucleotides read TGTGCCAGTAGGATCACAGGGATCGCCTACGAGCAGTACTTC. This encodes CASRITGIAYEQYF. Together with reference TRBV19 and TRBJ2-7, the CDR3 gives the full variable domain: DGGITQSPKYLFRKEGQNVTLSCEQNLNHDAMYWYRQDPGQGLRLIYYSQIVNDFQKGDIAEGYSVSREKKESFPLTVTSAQKNPTAFYLCASRITGIAYEQYFGPGTRLTVT.

This clone has just a few counts. The chain is built from TRBV7-9 and TRBJ1-4; D gene ambiguous. CDR1 is SEHNR, CDR2 FQNEAQ, per germline (reference sequence). This CDR3 contains 15 residues. With 0 bases removed from V and 3 bases from J, the gap between germline ends came to 8 bases. The DNA of the CDR3 is TGTGCCAGCAGCTTAGCTCGGGTGGCTAATGAAAAACTGTTTTTT. This codes for CASSLARVANEKLFF. Drawing the rest from reference TRBV7-9 and TRBJ1-4, the complete variable domain is DTGVSQNPRHKITKRGQNVTFRCDPISEHNRLYWYRQTLGQGPEFLTYFQNEAQLEKSRLLSDRFSAERPKGSFSTLEIQRTEQGDSAMYLCASSLARVANEKLFFGSGTQLSVL.

This clone was seen more than once but under ten times. This chain connects TRBV6-5 to TRBJ2-3; possibly TRBD1 for D (5 bases). V was trimmed by 2 bases and J by 3 bases, leaving 12 bases between them. This CDR3 spans 15 amino acids. The V gene's germline CDR1 is MNHEY and CDR2 SVGAGI. CDR3 bases: TGTGCCAGCAGTTACGTGGGGCGTAAGACAGATACGCAGTATTTT. Translating it yields CASSYVGRKTDTQYF.

This clone was seen a few times. CDR3 DNA sequence: TGTGCCTGGATGAACCGTCAGGGGGCTCTCGAGCAGTACTTC. This encodes CAWMNRQGALEQYF. The genes are TRBV30 and TRBJ2-7; TRBD1 matches 8 bases. Germline CDR1 GTSNPN, CDR2 SVGIG (reference sequence). Germline trimming cut 4 bases from V and 6 bases from J; bases unmatched to any gene: 11. This CDR3 spans 14 amino acids.

CDR3 loop: CASSQEGLAGGNEQFF. For the CDR3, the DNA is TGCGCCAGCAGCCAAGAAGGTCTAGCGGGGGGAAATGAGCAGTTCTTC. The chain employs TRBV4-1 and TRBJ2-1, with TRBD2 matching over 11 bases. The ends lost 0 bases at V and 7 bases at J; junction bases unmatched: 5. CDR1 is MGHRA and CDR2 is YSYEKL in the germline V gene. The CDR3 covers 16 residues.

The chain has TRBV6-5 and TRBJ2-2; the D is unclear. There are 11 residues in the CDR3. Trimming cost V 6 bases and J 6 bases, with 5 bases left between them. Germline-derived CDR1 and CDR2 are MNHEY and SVGAGI. In DNA form, the CDR3 reads TGTGCCAGCAGGTCAGCCGGGGAGCTGTTTTTT. The encoded protein is CASRSAGELFF.

The rearrangement joins TRBV4-1 to TRBJ2-3, with 8 nucleotides matching TRBD2. The junction had 9 bases not matched to a gene; V was cut back by 0 bases and J by 1 base. There are 18 residues in the CDR3. The germline V gene has CDR1 MGHRA and CDR2 YSYEKL. The CDR3 DNA is TGCGCCAGCAGCCAAGATCATCGGGGGCGGGGGGGCACAGATACGCAGTATTTT. It encodes CASSQDHRGRGGTDTQYF.